This entry concerns a single TCR beta chain. Its antigen remains unknown. This record comes from a study of cytomegalovirus exposure and HLA in healthy donors. Overall study: When 350 to 500 donors were genotyped, 81% of them were found to fall in the Caucasian-associated ancestry cluster. General observations from the study: Testing in vitro showed three CMV-associated chains specific for CMV antigens. A reported reduction in N-insertions relative to the 666-donor mean was seen in an Asian-associated ancestry cluster in a later analysis.

PCR employed 60 Vbeta and 13 Jbeta primers. Assay used: immunoSEQ multiplex PCR; TCRdb lists only in-frame clones, some missing. This repertoire shows about 78,000 clones, more than 65% found once; its top ten account for 8.5% to 14%. The TCR originated in a woman between 35 and 50 years old in good health and CMV-seropositive. The sequenced sample was PBMCs.

This chain's CDR3 is CAWSKGQWENTEAFF. The CDR3 DNA reads as TGTGCCTGGAGTAAGGGACAATGGGAGAACACTGAAGCTTTCTTT. The gene calls are TRBV30 and TRBJ1-1, with D maybe TRBD1 (6 bases). CDR1 and CDR2 from the germline V gene are GTSNPN and SVGIG (reference sequence). There are 15 residues in the CDR3. V was pared by 2 bases and J by 1 base, with 14 bases between.